These 2 T cell receptor beta chains originate from one sample sequenced in a study of PD-1 blockade in classical Hodgkin lymphoma. Autologous stem cell transplantation was followed by relapse in every patient, and brentuximab vedotin exposure varied. Purification of CD4+ T cells from thawed PBMCs was achieved by magnetic negative selection. TCRdb's copy holds only in-frame clones and misses some; the assay was immunoSEQ multiplex PCR. The repertoire consists of around 36,000 clones, with 90% occurring once and the leading ten covering 0.2% to 0.3%. The source material was CD4+ T cells from blood, sampled at baseline. These receptors originate from a human donor with classical Hodgkin lymphoma.

This sequence joins TRBV11-1 and TRBJ1-4, with 10 bases identical to TRBD1. The CDR3 is 16 residues long. CDR1 and CDR2 (germline): SGHAT, FQDESV (reference sequence). After removal of 1 base from V and 8 bases from J, the junction contained 7 bases not matched to a gene. The CDR3 here is CASSLEEDRGREKLFF. The CDR3 nucleotides are TGTGCCAGCAGCTTAGAAGAGGACAGGGGGAGAGAAAAACTGTTTTTT.

This clone was picked up a small number of times. The chain recombines TRBV25-1 with TRBJ1-2, with a possible D match to TRBD1 (6 bases). CDR1 is MGHDK, CDR2 SYGVNS, per germline. The CDR3 sequence is 13 residues long. Trimming pared 6 bases from V and 6 bases from J, leaving 14 bases between. CDR3 sequence (DNA): TGTGCCAGCAGAGAGGGGGGCTTAGATGGCTACACCTTC. Translated, it gives CASREGGLDGYTF.